A single sample gave rise to the 16 T cell receptor beta chains below, sequenced in a study of blood T cell repertoires in COVID-19. Generated by immunoSEQ multiplex PCR, the TCRdb table keeps only in-frame clones and is missing some. Altogether 350,000 or so clones are present, roughly 85% being singletons, with the ten largest covering about 4%. The sample taken for sequencing was PBMCs or T cells enriched from blood (not recorded which). The receptor source for this set is a woman between 40 and 55 years old with acute COVID-19.

The rearrangement uses TRBV11-2 and TRBJ2-7, with a weak D call TRBD2 (5 bases). This CDR3 is 14 amino acids long. The V end lost 1 base, the J end lost 6 bases, and 13 bases lay between the germline ends. Per germline, CDR1 SGHAT and CDR2 FQNNGV. CDR3 region: CASSLGKSSSEQYF. CDR3 DNA: TGTGCCAGCAGCTTAGGTAAATCTAGCTCCGAGCAGTACTTC.

The J gene is TRBJ1-3, the V gene TRBV5-1; TRBD1 agrees at 10 bases. Trimming took 4 bases from V and 10 from J; bases not matched to a gene: 8. This CDR3 has 14 residues. The germline V gene encodes CDR1 SGHRS and CDR2 YFSETQ. The CDR3 coding sequence is TGCGCCAGCAGCCGAGAACCGGGACAGGGGACCATATATTTT. Protein product: CASSREPGQGTIYF. Supplemented by reference TRBV5-1 and TRBJ1-3, the full variable domain reads KAGVTQTPRYLIKTRGQQVTLSCSPISGHRSVSWYQQTPGQGLQFLFEYFSETQRNKGNFPGRFSGRQFSNSRSEMNVSTLELGDSALYLCASSREPGQGTIYFGEGSWLTVV.

To note about this clone: At the DNA level, this CDR3 is encoded by other sequences in the same sample as well. The chain links TRBV6-5 to TRBJ2-2; 7 bases agree with TRBD2. Per germline, CDR1 MNHEY and CDR2 SVGAGI. This CDR3 has 14 residues. The ends lost 5 bases at V and 4 bases at J; junction bases unmatched: 4. DNA of the CDR3: TGTGCCAGCAGTCTATCGGGGGGCACCGGGGAGCTGTTTTTT. Encoded protein: CASSLSGGTGELFF.

The chain combines TRBV27 with TRBJ2-7, with TRBD2 matching over 12 bases. This CDR3 has 15 amino acids. The V and J ends lost 6 bases and 0 bases, in that order; junction bases with no gene match: 3. Germline V CDR1 and CDR2: MNHEY, SMNVEV (reference sequence). Here the CDR3 reads CASRGLAGVSYEQYF. As DNA, the CDR3 is TGTGCCAGCAGGGGACTAGCGGGTGTCTCCTACGAGCAGTACTTC.

The gene calls are TRBV14 and TRBJ2-4, with TRBD2 matching 10 bases. The CDR3 is 16 residues long. The junction had 9 bases not matched to a gene; V was cut back by 3 bases and J by 7 bases. Looked up from germline, CDR1 is SGHDN and CDR2 is FVKESK. In DNA, the CDR3 is TGTGCCAGCAGCCAGGGCTCGCTAGCGGGAGCGAACATTCAGTACTTC. Encoded protein: CASSQGSLAGANIQYF.

The CDR3: CASSQVQKEAFF. The CDR3 DNA is TGTGCCAGCAGCCAAGTTCAGAAAGAAGCTTTCTTT. The chain combines TRBV3-1 (or the pseudogene TRBV3-2) with TRBJ1-1; D gene ambiguous. This CDR3 has 12 amino acids. The ends were cut back, 1 base at V and 8 bases at J, with 8 bases in the middle. Germline CDR1 LGHDT, CDR2 YNNKEL (reference sequence).

In its sample, this clone was seen a few times. The chain links TRBV12-5 to TRBJ1-2; D is ambiguous. V shed 7 bases and J shed 5 bases, with 17 bases lying between them. This CDR3 has 14 amino acids. The germline gives CDR1 LGHNT, CDR2 FRNRAP. The CDR3 DNA reads as TGTGCTAGTGTTCTTCCGGAGGAAGCTTATGGCTACACCTTC. Protein product: CASVLPEEAYGYTF. The variable domain in full, completed from reference TRBV12-5 and TRBJ1-2, reads DARVTQTPRHKVTEMGQEVTMRCQPILGHNTVFWYRQTMMQGLELLAYFRNRAPLDDSGMPKDRFSAEMPDATLATLKIQPSEPRDSAVYFCASVLPEEAYGYTFGSGTRLTVV.

The chain combines TRBV19 with TRBJ1-4; 8 nucleotides match TRBD1. This CDR3 contains 16 residues. Germline V gene data show CDR1 as LNHDA and CDR2 as SQIVND (reference sequence). V was clipped by 5 bases and J by 7 bases; unmatched bases: 12. CDR3 amino acids: CASSGYTGGTGEKLFF. The CDR3 DNA reads as TGTGCCAGTAGTGGCTATACAGGGGGGACGGGTGAAAAACTGTTTTTT.

This chain uses TRBV6-5 with TRBJ2-1, with D possibly being TRBD1 (6 bases). This CDR3 contains 15 residues. Deletions cut 0 bases from V and 7 bases from J, with 13 bases between. Germline-derived CDR1 and CDR2 are MNHEY and SVGAGI. CDR3 residues: CASSYSGNRVNEQFF. CDR3 nucleotides: TGTGCCAGCAGTTACTCGGGCAACAGGGTAAATGAGCAGTTCTTC.

This clone has a count of ten or more. V gene TRBV2 combines with J gene TRBJ1-2, with 7 bases that match TRBD1. This CDR3 spans 17 amino acids. J gave up 5 bases and V 0 bases, and 12 bases lay outside the gene matches. Per the germline V gene, CDR1 is SNHLY and CDR2 is FYNNEI. The CDR3 loop is CASSEALPHQGGYGYTF. DNA of the CDR3: TGTGCCAGCAGTGAAGCGCTTCCTCACCAGGGGGGATATGGCTACACCTTC.

The chain recombines TRBV7-2 with TRBJ2-3; 9 bases align to TRBD2. The germline CDR1 and CDR2 sequences are SGHTA and FQGNSA. This CDR3 is built from 14 residues. Trimming at V came to 7 bases and at J to 1 base, leaving 3 bases not matched to a gene. For the CDR3, the DNA is TGTGCCAGCAAGGCGGGGGGGGGCACAGATACGCAGTATTTT. Translating gives CASKAGGGTDTQYF.

The chain employs TRBV2 and TRBJ2-5, with D possibly TRBD1 on 5 matching bases. Germline CDR1 and CDR2: SNHLY and FYNNEI. The length of the CDR3 is 12 residues. V lost 10 bases and J lost 5, with 14 bases in between. The CDR3 loop reads CATSSRDETQYF. CDR3 nucleotide sequence: TGTGCCACATCGTCCAGGGATGAGACCCAGTACTTC.

The chain recombines TRBV18 with TRBJ2-4, with a tentative D call TRBD2 (5 bases). Trimming took off 3 bases at V and 0 bases at J, with 9 bases between the two ends. In germline, CDR1 is KGHSH, CDR2 LQKENI. The length of the CDR3 is 15 residues. CDR3 sequence: CASSPPGRAKNIQYF. The CDR3 coding sequence is TGTGCCAGCTCACCTCCGGGGAGAGCCAAAAACATTCAGTACTTC.

Concerning this clone: At the DNA level, this CDR3 is encoded by other sequences in the same sample as well. This chain connects TRBV18 to TRBJ2-7; 9 bases match TRBD1. Germline V gene sequence: CDR1 KGHSH, CDR2 LQKENI. CDR3 length: 14 residues. The ends lost 2 bases at V and 1 base at J; junction bases unmatched: 0. The CDR3 protein is CASSPGQGSYEQYF. As DNA, the CDR3 is TGTGCCAGCTCACCAGGACAGGGGTCCTACGAGCAGTACTTC.

The chain carries TRBV2 and TRBJ2-1; TRBD2 is a possible D gene (5 bases). V gave up 7 bases and J gave up 5 bases, with 15 bases separating them. The CDR3 spans 14 residues. Germline CDR1 reads SNHLY; CDR2 reads FYNNEI. The CDR3 sequence is CASNRGKLDNEQFF. CDR3 DNA sequence: TGTGCCAGCAACCGGGGAAAATTAGACAATGAGCAGTTCTTC.

This clone was detected once. The chain joins TRBV25-1 to TRBJ1-2, with D uncertain. The CDR3 contains 13 residues. Deletions cut 4 bases from V and 5 bases from J, with 11 bases between. Germline V gene data show CDR1 as MGHDK and CDR2 as SYGVNS. The CDR3 region is CASSAFGRYGYTF. The CDR3 coding sequence is TGTGCCAGCAGTGCCTTCGGGAGGTATGGCTACACCTTC.